The present entry profiles one TCR beta chain with its context. The data were obtained in a study of blood T cells in healthy people across ages. This CDR3 has 15 residues. Germline CDR1 MNHEY, CDR2 SVGEGT. Next came a second PCR, run for about 7 to 12 cycles, which used a sample-barcoded 5' primer along with a J-beta primer mix. TCRdb re-derived calls from the 5' RACE reads in MiXCR, one entry per CDR3 protein. The sample includes approximately 1.5 million distinct CDR3 sequences, 40% to 45% of them seen just once. The sequenced sample consisted of blood. This TCR was sampled from a woman aged 18-35 years in good health. The genes are TRBV6-2 or TRBV6-3 and TRBJ2-1, with D uncertain. The J call could be wrong; TRBJ2-7 is a better fit for the DNA end. CDR3 coding DNA: TGTGCCAGCACCGACACGGGTCACTCCTACAATGAGCAGTACTTC. Protein product: CASTDTGHSYNEQYF.